The next 2 T cell receptor beta chains were all read from a single sample in a study of blood T cells in healthy people across ages. Combining a sample-barcoded 5' primer with a J-beta primer mix, a second PCR ran for about 7 to 11 cycles. One entry per CDR3 protein, called by TCRdb with MiXCR from the 5' RACE reads. The data hold about 1.1 million distinct CDR3 sequences, with roughly two fifths observed a single time. The specimen sequenced was blood. All receptors derive from a young man in good health.

This chain links TRBV12-3 or TRBV12-4 with TRBJ1-1, with D perhaps TRBD1 (5 bases). CDR3 length: 15 amino acids. Trimming stripped 5 bases from V and 2 bases from J, with 15 bases between. The CDR3 nucleotides are TGTGCCAGCAGTGGGGGTGGCACAGGAAACACTGAAGCTTTCTTT. It codes for CASSGGGTGNTEAFF.

This clonotype was detected a few times. The CDR3 loop is CASSLIRGGSQPQHF. DNA for the CDR3: TGTGCCAGCAGCTTAATCAGGGGCGGGAGTCAGCCCCAGCATTTT. The gene calls are TRBV7-8 and TRBJ1-5, with D possibly matching TRBD1 (6 bases). The germline V gene has CDR1 SGHVS and CDR2 FQNEAQ. CDR3 length equals 15 residues. The V gene lost 2 bases and the J gene lost 6 bases, with 14 bases spanning the gap.